The 16 T cell receptor beta chains given below trace back to one sample, sequenced in a study of OX40 agonist ivuxolimab in advanced cancers. This table comes from immunoSEQ multiplex PCR, and its TCRdb copy is limited to in-frame clones, with some not included. The sample lists some 62,000 clones, under 95% occurring once. The sample was CD4+ or CD8+ T cells sorted from blood, taken in a trial of the OX40 agonist ivuxolimab. The receptors originated from an adult with an advanced solid tumor such as melanoma, head and neck, liver or kidney cancer.

The count of this clone is one. This chain connects TRBV11-2 to TRBJ2-1, with D perhaps TRBD2 (5 bases). V lost 1 base to trimming and J lost 0 bases, with 16 bases between them. This CDR3 is built from 18 residues. CDR1 and CDR2 from the germline V gene are SGHAT and FQNNGV. CDR3 DNA sequence: TGTGCCAGCAGCTTAGCGGCTAGCTTTTCGAGCTCCTACAATGAGCAGTTCTTC. Translated, it gives CASSLAASFSSSYNEQFF.

The gene calls are TRBV6-6 and TRBJ2-5; no clear D. V was shortened by 5 bases and J by 5 bases, with 6 bases between the two germline ends. The CDR3 has 11 amino acids. CDR1 and CDR2 from the germline V gene are MNHNY and SVGAGI (reference sequence). In DNA, the CDR3 is TGTGCCAGCAGTCTCGGGGAGACCCAGTACTTC. It encodes CASSLGETQYF.

Here the CDR3 DNA reads TGTGCCAGCAGCCTTCTACTCGAGCAGTACTTC. Translating gives CASSLLLEQYF. V is TRBV6-1 and J is TRBJ2-7, with unresolved D. Trimming removed 6 bases at V and 6 bases at J, with 9 bases between. This CDR3 has 11 amino acids. Germline-derived CDR1 and CDR2 are MNHNS and SASEGT.

The CDR3 sequence: CASGTGPTEAFF. Here the CDR3 DNA reads TGTGCCAGCGGGACAGGGCCCACTGAAGCTTTCTTT. The rearrangement joins TRBV6-1 to TRBJ1-1; 9 nucleotides agree with TRBD1. There are 12 residues in the CDR3. Germline V CDR1 and CDR2: MNHNS, SASEGT. After removal of 8 bases from V and 4 bases from J, the junction contained 2 bases not matched to a gene.

J is TRBJ2-7 and V is TRBV28; 7 positions match TRBD1. The CDR3 is 14 residues long. V lost 6 bases and J lost 0; bases outside the gene matches: 5. Per germline, CDR1 MDHEN and CDR2 SYDVKM. CDR3 DNA sequence: TGTGCCAGCAGACGGGGACAGAACTCCTACGAGCAGTACTTC. Translation gives CASRRGQNSYEQYF.

This clone occurred once. The V call is TRBV27, the J call TRBJ2-7, with TRBD1 identical over 9 bases. Germline CDR1 reads MNHEY; CDR2 reads SMNVEV (reference sequence). The CDR3 runs 18 residues. With V trimmed by 8 bases and J by 2 bases, 19 bases remained unmatched. CDR3 nucleotide sequence: TGTGCCAGCGGATTCATGTCCCGGGACAGGGTTTCAACCTACGAGCAGTACTTC. It translates to CASGFMSRDRVSTYEQYF.

The chain carries TRBV10-3 and TRBJ2-1; the D gene is possibly TRBD2 (5 bases). The germline V and J ends were trimmed by 4 bases and 3 bases, with 7 bases remaining between them. There are 13 residues in the CDR3. In germline, CDR1 is ENHRY, CDR2 SYGVKD. The CDR3 nucleotides read TGTGCCATCAGTGTGGAGGACTACAATGAGCAGTTCTTC. Translated: CAISVEDYNEQFF.

This clone was seen a few times. The chain uses TRBV6-1 and TRBJ2-2, with TRBD1 as a possible D gene (6 bases). The germline V and J ends were trimmed by 4 bases and 3 bases, with 18 bases remaining between them. Per germline, CDR1 MNHNS and CDR2 SASEGT. The length of the CDR3 is 17 residues. CDR3 DNA sequence: TGTGCCAGCAGTGTAAAAGGCAGGGGTTCCTACACCGGGGAGCTGTTTTTT. This codes for CASSVKGRGSYTGELFF.

This clone came up a few times. J is TRBJ1-1 and V is TRBV5-6, with D possibly TRBD1 on 5 matching bases. This CDR3 is 13 amino acids long. The V and J ends lost 5 bases and 0 bases respectively, with 8 bases between them. The germline gives CDR1 SGHDT, CDR2 YYEEEE. CDR3 sequence (DNA): TGTGCCAGCAGTCGGGACTTGAACACTGAAGCTTTCTTT. The encoded protein is CASSRDLNTEAFF.

The V call is TRBV6-4, the J call TRBJ2-1; D is unresolved. This CDR3 is built from 12 residues. The germline V gene has CDR1 MRHNA and CDR2 SNTAGT. Between the trimmed V and J ends, which lost 3 bases and 6 bases, there was a span of 6 bases. CDR3 DNA: TGTGCCAGCAGTGATACGGCCAATGAGCAGTTCTTC. Amino acids: CASSDTANEQFF.

The rearrangement links TRBV30 to TRBJ2-7; D could derive from TRBD1 or TRBD2 (5 bases each). The V end lost 5 bases, the J end lost 3 bases, and 11 bases lay between the germline ends. Looked up from germline, CDR1 is GTSNPN and CDR2 is SVGIG (reference sequence). The CDR3 loop spans 12 amino acids. CDR3 sequence (DNA): TGTGCCTGGCAGGGACGGAACTACGAGCAGTACTTC. Translated: CAWQGRNYEQYF.

The sample holds a few counts of this clone. V usage is TRBV4-1 and J usage is TRBJ2-1; D gene unclear. Trimming shortened V by 3 bases and J by 2 bases, and 8 bases separated the two germline ends. This CDR3 comprises 14 residues. From germline, CDR1 is MGHRA and CDR2 YSYEKL. The CDR3: CASSQPRAYNEQFF. As DNA, the CDR3 is TGCGCCAGCAGCCAGCCCAGAGCCTACAATGAGCAGTTCTTC.

This clone has more than one count but fewer than ten. The chain employs TRBV14 and TRBJ1-2; D may be TRBD1 (5 bases). There are 14 residues in the CDR3. Germline lookup yields CDR1 SGHDN and CDR2 FVKESK. V shed 0 bases and J shed 7 bases, with 12 bases lying between them. CDR3 nucleotide sequence: TGTGCCAGCAGCCAAGATAGCTTCGGGGGTGGCTACACCTTC. The encoded protein is CASSQDSFGGGYTF. The full variable domain, in which reference TRBV14 and TRBJ1-2 provide the parts outside the CDR3, is EAGVTQFPSHSVIEKGQTVTLRCDPISGHDNLYWYRRVMGKEIKFLLHFVKESKQDESGMPNNRFLAERTGGTYSTLKVQPAELEDSGVYFCASSQDSFGGGYTFGSGTRLTVV.

This chain uses TRBV6-6 with TRBJ2-7, with D possibly being TRBD1 (6 bases). Germline V CDR1 and CDR2: MNHNY, SVGAGI (reference sequence). The CDR3 has 15 residues. V was shortened by 0 bases and J by 2 bases, with 11 bases between the two germline ends. The CDR3 here is CASSYSSRGTYEQYF. CDR3 in DNA: TGTGCCAGCAGTTACTCGAGCAGGGGAACCTACGAGCAGTACTTC.

In its sample, this clone was seen a few times. The rearrangement links TRBV19 to TRBJ2-1; D could derive from TRBD1 or TRBD2 (5 bases each). CDR1 and CDR2 from the germline V gene are LNHDA and SQIVND (reference sequence). V lost 3 bases to trimming and J lost 6 bases, with 18 bases between them. The CDR3 is made up of 16 amino acids. This CDR3 reads CASSIQRRVGTNEQFF. The DNA for the CDR3 is TGTGCCAGTAGTATCCAGCGGCGGGTCGGGACCAATGAGCAGTTCTTC.

The chain combines TRBV6-5 with TRBJ1-3; D is undetermined. V was pared by 1 base and J by 3 bases, with 13 bases between. Germline loops: CDR1 MNHEY, CDR2 SVGAGI. CDR3 length equals 16 residues. Written as DNA, the CDR3 is TGTGCCAGCAGTTACTTACCTCGGACGGATGGAAACACCATATATTTT. Translation: CASSYLPRTDGNTIYF.